The T cell receptor beta chain under discussion was sequenced for a study of T cell repertoires in cytomegalovirus infection. Study-wide context: It can be stated that public TCR beta signatures indicated CMV infection as well as a matching HLA type. Findings and limits, study-wide: Pooled public TCR beta family frequency picked out CMV carriers with the relevant HLA.

This CDR3 region has 13 residues. V was trimmed by 5 bases and J by 6 bases, leaving 14 bases between them. Germline V CDR1 and CDR2: SGHTA, FQGNSA. To note about this clonotype: What it recognizes is unknown.

MiXCR was run by TCRdb on the reads, yielding one entry per CDR3 protein. The sample has fewer than 650,000 distinct CDR3 sequences; over 35% are singletons. V gene TRBV7-2 combines with J gene TRBJ2-7; TRBD2 is a possible D gene (6 bases). The sample in question was cultured PBMCs, obtained from culture after CMV antigen stimulation. This clonotype was sampled from a human donor in good health (CMV status not recorded). Some clones in this sample may be carry-over from other donors' samples. The CDR3, as DNA: TGTGCCAGCAGCCAGGACTACCTCCTCGAGCAGTACTTC. This translates into CASSQDYLLEQYF.